The entry below describes one T cell receptor (beta chain). In the source study's methods: Amplification with reference gene primers provided the estimates of nucleated cell counts. Clones were read by immunoSEQ multiplex PCR, and TCRdb kept only the in-frame ones, dropping some. V and J calls and clone size are those listed in that table; D and trimming were worked out from the DNA. The data contain 130,000 or so clones, 86% of them singletons. The V gene lost 6 bases and the J gene lost 2 bases, with 4 bases spanning the gap. The germline V gene has CDR1 MNHEY and CDR2 SVGAGI. CDR3 length: 11 amino acids. The sample belongs to a study of blood T cell repertoires in COVID-19. Study-wide background: The United States, Italy and Spain supplied acute and convalescent COVID-19 samples. PBMCs, B-cell-depleted T cells, or T cells provided the cDNA or gDNA that made up the material.

This clonotype originated in a woman in her sixties with acute or convalescent COVID-19. This chain connects TRBV6-5 to TRBJ1-2; D is undetermined. The sample comprised peripheral blood. CDR3 sequence reads: CASSKNYGYTF. The CDR3 nucleotides read TGTGCCAGCAGCAAAAACTATGGCTACACCTTC.